Presented here are 15 T cell receptor beta chains from one specimen sequenced in a study of blood T cells in healthy people across ages. Primed by a sample-barcoded 5' primer and a J-beta primer mix, a second PCR proceeded for 7 to 11 cycles. TCRdb itself ran the 5' RACE reads through MiXCR, one entry per CDR3 protein. The data hold 500,000 to 650,000 distinct CDR3 sequences, with roughly a quarter observed a single time. The same specimen was also included in a second study, on T cells of mothers and their children.

Sequencing was performed on blood. The receptors come from a boy between 2 and 10 years old in good health.

The rearrangement joins TRBV5-1 to TRBJ2-5, with D perhaps matching TRBD2 (5 bases). CDR1 SGHRS and CDR2 YFSETQ come from the germline V gene. CDR3 length equals 15 residues. Deletions cut 0 bases from V and 0 bases from J, with 9 bases between. DNA for the CDR3: TGCGCCAGCAGCTTGGGGCCGGGGTACCAAGAGACCCAGTACTTC. Its translation: CASSLGPGYQETQYF.

This chain connects TRBV3-1 to TRBJ2-7, with a tentative D call TRBD1 (7 bases). V shed 3 bases and J shed 6 bases, with 15 bases lying between them. Germline V CDR1 and CDR2: LGHDT, YNNKEL (reference sequence). This CDR3 region has 14 residues. This CDR3 reads CASSQRQGLREQYF. CDR3 in DNA: TGTGCCAGCAGCCAGAGACAGGGACTTCGCGAGCAGTACTTC.

This clonotype was observed a few times. This chain links TRBV9 with TRBJ1-5; perhaps TRBD1 as D (6 bases). Germline V gene sequence: CDR1 SGDLS, CDR2 YYNGEE. V was clipped by 3 bases and J by 3 bases, with 10 bases between them. The CDR3 has 14 residues. CDR3 residues: CASSEWDTNQPQHF. CDR3 coding DNA: TGTGCCAGCAGCGAATGGGACACCAATCAGCCCCAGCATTTT.

This chain uses TRBV20-1 with TRBJ2-2; D possibly corresponds to TRBD1 (6 bases). The CDR3 loop spans 16 amino acids. V shed 1 base and J shed 6 bases, with 18 bases lying between them. Germline assignment: CDR1 DFQATT and CDR2 SNEGSKA (reference sequence). In DNA, the CDR3 is TGCAGTGCTAGAGCCCTCGGGGCAGGGGCGGCCGGGGAGCTGTTTTTT. It is translated as CSARALGAGAAGELFF.

The rearrangement links TRBV10-3 to TRBJ2-7, with 8 bases fitting TRBD2. The better agreement between TRBJ2-5 and the DNA end casts doubt on the J call. The CDR3 extends over 13 amino acids. Germline V gives CDR1 ENHRY, CDR2 SYGVKD. DNA of the CDR3: TGTGCCATCAGTACAGGGACTAGAGAGACCCAGTACTTC. This translates into CAISTGTRETQYF.

The chain is built from TRBV10-3 and TRBJ2-7; a weak D match, TRBD1 (6 bases). Germline V lookup: CDR1 ENHRY, CDR2 SYGVKD. CDR3 length equals 10 residues. V was shortened by 8 bases and J by 6 bases, with 8 bases between the two germline ends. CDR3 in amino acids: CAIGRGEQYF. The CDR3 DNA sequence: TGTGCCATCGGCAGGGGCGAGCAGTACTTC.

This clonotype was recorded a few times. The V call is TRBV11-2, the J call TRBJ2-5; 10 bases align to TRBD2. The J segment lost 2 bases and the V segment lost 4 bases, leaving 4 bases of the junction unmatched. The CDR3 is made up of 15 amino acids. From germline, CDR1 is SGHAT and CDR2 FQNNGV. This CDR3 reads CASSSGLAEQETQYF. The CDR3 nucleotides read TGTGCCAGCAGCTCCGGACTAGCGGAACAAGAGACCCAGTACTTC.

This clonotype appeared a few times. The genes are TRBV9 and TRBJ2-5, with 8 bases matching TRBD1. The DNA end is a closer match to TRBJ2-1, so the J assignment may be wrong. CDR3 size: 15 residues. The germline V gene encodes CDR1 SGDLS and CDR2 YYNGEE. DNA of the CDR3: TGTGCCAGCAGCCCCCGACAGGGGTCAAACAATGAGCAGTTCTTC. Its protein is CASSPRQGSNNEQFF.

J is TRBJ2-4 and V is TRBV12-5; D not resolved. Germline CDR1 and CDR2: LGHNT and FRNRAP. Trimming removed 11 bases at V and 0 bases at J, with 17 bases between. This CDR3 has 15 amino acids. The CDR3 sequence is CAVFNGNLAKNIQYF. The DNA for the CDR3 is TGTGCTGTCTTCAATGGGAACCTAGCCAAAAACATTCAGTACTTC. The entire variable domain, with the rest obtained from reference TRBV12-5 and TRBJ2-4, is as follows: DARVTQTPRHKVTEMGQEVTMRCQPILGHNTVFWYRQTMMQGLELLAYFRNRAPLDDSGMPKDRFSAEMPDATLATLKIQPSEPRDSAVYFCAVFNGNLAKNIQYFGAGTRLSVL.

The chain combines TRBV15 with TRBJ1-2, with D possibly matching TRBD1 (5 bases). Trimming left V 0 bases short and J 6 bases short, with 17 bases between. The CDR3 consists of 16 residues. Germline CDR1 reads LNHNV; CDR2 reads YYDKDF (reference sequence). As DNA, the CDR3 is TGTGCCACCAGCAGAGATCGGGGGGTGGACTTTGATGGCTACACCTTC. Translation: CATSRDRGVDFDGYTF.

This clonotype was found a few times. The chain combines TRBV20-1 with TRBJ2-5, with 8 positions matching TRBD1. CDR3 size: 16 residues. Per germline, CDR1 DFQATT and CDR2 SNEGSKA (reference sequence). Trimming removed 5 bases from V and 3 bases from J; junction bases left unmatched: 14. CDR3: CSAYGQGISYKETQYF. Written as DNA, the CDR3 is TGCAGTGCTTACGGACAGGGCATTTCGTATAAAGAGACCCAGTACTTC.

The J gene is TRBJ1-5, the V gene TRBV5-6, with D possibly matching TRBD1 (6 bases). CDR1 is SGHDT and CDR2 is YYEEEE in the germline V gene. V dropped 0 bases and J dropped 1 base, with 11 bases sitting between them. The CDR3 is 16 residues long. The DNA of the CDR3 is TGTGCCAGCAGCTTGGTAGGGGGGGGCAGCAATCAGCCCCAGCATTTT. It encodes CASSLVGGGSNQPQHF.

In its sample, this clonotype was seen a few times. CDR3 loop: CASSQAGLVDTEAFF. The CDR3 bases are TGCGCCAGCAGCCAAGCTGGGCTGGTGGACACTGAAGCTTTCTTT. The chain joins TRBV4-3 to TRBJ1-1; D is uncertain. V gave up 1 base and J gave up 3 bases, with 12 bases separating them. The germline V gene has CDR1 LGHNA and CDR2 YSLEER. The CDR3 is made up of 15 amino acids.

The genes are TRBV4-3 and TRBJ2-7, with a weak D call TRBD1 (6 bases). Germline V gene lookup returns CDR1 LGHNA and CDR2 YSLEER. Trimming took off 4 bases at V and 2 bases at J, with 12 bases between the two ends. The CDR3 spans 14 residues. CDR3 sequence: CASSPETGTYEQYF. In DNA form, the CDR3 reads TGCGCCAGCAGCCCGGAGACAGGTACCTACGAGCAGTACTTC.

The chain is built from TRBV4-3 and TRBJ2-7; 9 nucleotides agree with TRBD1. The CDR3 is made up of 14 amino acids. The germline V gene has CDR1 LGHNA and CDR2 YSLEER. After removal of 6 bases from V and 2 bases from J, the junction contained 5 bases not matched to a gene. The CDR3 is CASSRGQGPYEQYF. For the CDR3, the DNA is TGCGCCAGCAGTCGGGGACAGGGACCCTACGAGCAGTACTTC.